A single sample gave rise to the 8 T cell receptor beta chains below, sequenced in a study of T-cell memory formation after mild COVID-19. TCRdb redid the calling of the 5' RACE reads with MiXCR, one entry per CDR3 protein. The data show more than 150,000 distinct CDR3 sequences, 20% to 25% seen once. The sample was PBMCs or a T cell subset sorted from them (not recorded which). The receptors derive from an adult woman who had mild COVID-19 (a few samples of this study predate the infection). Cell type and time point are not known.

This clonotype came up a few times. The V and J genes are TRBV6-5 and TRBJ2-7, with D possibly being TRBD1 or TRBD2 (6 bases each). Trimming stripped 6 bases from V and 4 bases from J, with 19 bases between. The CDR3 covers 15 residues. The germline CDR1 and CDR2 sequences are MNHEY and SVGAGI. The CDR3 nucleotides are TGTGCCAGCAGCCCGGAGGGGGGAAGTATGTACGAGCAGTACTTC. Encoded protein: CASSPEGGSMYEQYF.

This clonotype occurred many times. This sequence joins TRBV4-1 and TRBJ2-7; 7 bases are shared with TRBD1. V dropped 0 bases and J dropped 2; count of bases not matched to a gene: 7. CDR3 size: 16 residues. CDR1 is MGHRA, CDR2 YSYEKL, per germline. Written as DNA, the CDR3 is TGCGCCAGCAGCCAAGAGACAGGGAGTCCCACCTACGAGCAGTACTTC. Translating gives CASSQETGSPTYEQYF.

This clonotype has just a few counts. The V and J genes are TRBV4-2 and TRBJ2-7; 12 bases agree with TRBD2. In germline, CDR1 is LGHNA, CDR2 YNFKEQ. The V and J ends lost 5 bases and 4 bases, in that order; junction bases with no gene match: 18. The CDR3 sequence is 19 residues long. The CDR3 region has the DNA TGTGCCAGCAGCTCCAATGTTGTCTCGCCGACTAGCGGGAGATACGAGCAGTACTTC. Translating gives CASSSNVVSPTSGRYEQYF.

V and J are TRBV5-6 and TRBJ1-5, with 9 bases fitting TRBD1. Germline CDR1 reads SGHDT; CDR2 reads YYEEEE. The CDR3 has 15 amino acids. Germline trimming cut 1 base from V and 7 bases from J; bases unmatched to any gene: 6. The CDR3 region has the DNA TGTGCCAGCAGCTTGAGTGGGACAGGGAGCCAGCCCCAGCATTTT. Its translation: CASSLSGTGSQPQHF.

This chain links TRBV29-1 with TRBJ1-1; D unclear. CDR1 and CDR2 from the germline V gene are SQVTM and ANQGSEA. V dropped 7 bases and J dropped 4 bases, with 16 bases sitting between them. The CDR3 extends over 13 amino acids. CDR3 in amino acids: CSALVPNGTEAFF. The CDR3 coding sequence is TGCAGCGCTCTGGTCCCAAATGGCACTGAAGCTTTCTTT.

A few counts support this clonotype. The gene calls are TRBV10-3 and TRBJ2-2, with a tentative D call TRBD2 (7 bases). Trimming removed 8 bases from V and 5 bases from J, with 12 bases in between. Germline V CDR1 and CDR2: ENHRY, SYGVKD. The CDR3 contains 13 residues. Here the CDR3 reads CAIGGALTGELFF. For the CDR3, the DNA is TGTGCCATCGGGGGGGCCCTGACCGGGGAGCTGTTTTTT.

The chain employs TRBV7-9 and TRBJ2-7; 8 positions agree with TRBD2. CDR1 is SEHNR and CDR2 is FQNEAQ in the germline V gene (reference sequence). This CDR3 spans 17 amino acids. Trimming at V came to 4 bases and at J to 1 base, leaving 12 bases not matched to a gene. This CDR3 reads CASSYQPATSASYEQYF. For the CDR3, the DNA is TGTGCCAGCAGCTATCAACCGGCGACTAGCGCATCCTACGAGCAGTACTTC. Complete variable domain (other parts from reference TRBV7-9 and TRBJ2-7): DTGVSQNPRHKITKRGQNVTFRCDPISEHNRLYWYRQTLGQGPEFLTYFQNEAQLEKSRLLSDRFSAERPKGSFSTLEIQRTEQGDSAMYLCASSYQPATSASYEQYFGPGTRLTVT.

This chain connects TRBV7-2 to TRBJ2-3; the D call may be TRBD1 or TRBD2 (5 bases each). In germline, CDR1 is SGHTA, CDR2 FQGNSA. This CDR3 region has 17 residues. V was cut by 5 bases and J by 0 bases, with 18 bases left in between. For the CDR3, the DNA is TGTGCCAGCAGCCCGGAACCGGGGTGGGGGAGCACAGATACGCAGTATTTT. Translated: CASSPEPGWGSTDTQYF.